There are a few counts of the clone carrying this T cell receptor (beta chain). The record originates from a study of T cell changes during pregnancy in multiple sclerosis. The assay was immunoSEQ multiplex PCR, and TCRdb's table has in-frame clones only and misses some. The sample records around 56,000 clones, 90% being singletons. The CDR3 loop spans 12 amino acids. CDR1 and CDR2 (germline): SGDLS, YYNGEE. The V segment lost 7 bases and the J segment 11 bases; nucleotides outside the gene matches: 11. The material sequenced was peripheral blood, taken in the first trimester of pregnancy. The sequence derives from a female donor in good health, enrolled as a control in a pregnancy study. This chain connects TRBV9 to TRBJ1-1; 7 nucleotides align to TRBD1. CDR3 bases: TGTGCCAGCTCGAAATCGGGACAGAGGGCTTTCTTT. This gives the protein CASSKSGQRAFF.